The source of this TCR beta chain is a study of T cell responses to AZD1222 COVID-19 vaccine (dated by TCRdb to the early 2020s). With respect to the entire study: A total of more than 230 trial participants underwent TCR sequencing, of whom about 200 had received two doses of AZD1222 and some 26 had received two doses of the MenACWY control vaccine. Trial participants were enrolled by age into subgroups of 18-55, 56-69 and 70-plus years, and around 150, 28 and 57 TCR-sequenced participants, respectively, were included in these subgroups.

The CDR3 regions of human TCRbeta chains were subjected to immunosequencing. The original methods were these. Repertoire TCRs were matched against a reference library of SARS-CoV-2-specific TCRs generated with the MIRA antigen-specificity platform. Breadth was defined as the fraction of unique TCRs that were SARS-CoV-2-associated, and depth was defined as the fraction of total T cells that were SARS-CoV-2-associated. Using the MIRA data, every spike-specific TCR was mapped to the spike region that the TCR reacted to and assigned to either a CD4 or a CD8 class. Log10-transformed breadth and depth values were compared by one-way ANOVA with Sidak's multiple comparisons tests. This is the immuneACCESS table as TCRdb keeps it, with only in-frame sequences that have V and J called. A part of the clones is gone; compared with another copy, unresolved V genes explain less than half, and the rest is unexplained. The V and J calls and clone size come from that table; D and trimming were worked out from the DNA. In all, the sample holds about 120,000 clones, and roughly 88% of those were seen once. In total, the top ten clones hold 3.5% to 5% of the sample.

The CDR3 holds 15 amino acids from the cysteine to the phenylalanine. The DNA shown is the 45-base CDR3, in frame from base 1. V and J are truncated by 4 bases and 0 bases respectively, leaving an intervening sequence of 10 bases. CDR1 and CDR2, per the germline V gene (reference sequence), are SGHKS and YYEKEE. This sample's time point label indicates: baseline before first vaccination. The sample's treatment or condition, from its label and the paper: meningococcal conjugate vaccine given as trial control. Vaccinee samples were obtained from the UK trials COV001 and COV002, which included a single-blind randomized controlled phase 2/3 trial of AZD1222 (ChAdOx1 nCoV-19) in healthy adults. Trial participant PBMC samples were collected at day 0 and day 28 after the second dose for TCRbeta chain sequencing. As to this clone: There is no known antigen for this receptor. Base quality data are lacking; no much larger clone is found one base away.

Here is what the overall study found, with its caveats: The whole spike protein was spanned by vaccine-associated CD4 TCRs, and dominant responses were seen in regions 160-218 and 743-854. In the small 56-69-year group, the increase in depth fell short of significance, most likely because of low power. Only a handful of AZD1222 recipients were SARS-CoV-2 seropositive at baseline, limiting conclusions about previously exposed vaccinees. Spike-specific TCR breadth and depth rose significantly after two AZD1222 doses compared with day 0 and with MenACWY recipients. Nearly half of unique spike-specific TCRs reportedly recognized epitopes outside regions mutated in the B.1.351 and B.1.1.7 variants. Participants were mostly white British and included more females than males, and it was suggested by the authors that clonal diversity may have been underestimated. Because no day 14 peak-response samples were available, repertoires were characterized only after the peak T cell response.

Recombination linked TRBV5-5 to TRBJ2-2; too little of a D gene remains to name it. The sample here was peripheral blood, taken on day 0 of MenACWY control vaccination. This clonotype originated in an adult in good health. The CDR3 here reads CASSRTDANTGELFF. The nucleotide sequence reads as follows: TGTGCCAGCAGCCGGACGGACGCGAACACCGGGGAGCTGTTTTTT. With the portions outside the CDR3 filled from the reference TRBV5-5 and TRBJ2-2 genes, the complete variable region becomes DAGVTQSPTHLIKTRGQQVTLRCSPISGHKSVSWYQQVLGQGPQFIFQYYEKEERGRGNFPDRFSARQFPNYSSELNVNALLLGDSALYLCASSRTDANTGELFFGEGSRLTVL.